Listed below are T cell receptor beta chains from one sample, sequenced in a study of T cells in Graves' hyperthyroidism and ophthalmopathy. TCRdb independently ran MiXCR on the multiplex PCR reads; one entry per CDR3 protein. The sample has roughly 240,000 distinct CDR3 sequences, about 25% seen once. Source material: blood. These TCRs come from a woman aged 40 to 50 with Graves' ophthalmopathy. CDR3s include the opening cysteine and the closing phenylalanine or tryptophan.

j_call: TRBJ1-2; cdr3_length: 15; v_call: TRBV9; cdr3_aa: CASSVRDRLGYGYTF
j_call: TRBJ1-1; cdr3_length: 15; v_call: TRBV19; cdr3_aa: CASSIGATLNTEAFF
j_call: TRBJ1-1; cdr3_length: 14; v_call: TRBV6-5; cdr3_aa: CASRPLGMNTEAFF
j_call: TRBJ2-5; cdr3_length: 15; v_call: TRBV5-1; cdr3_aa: CASSLLTANQETQYF
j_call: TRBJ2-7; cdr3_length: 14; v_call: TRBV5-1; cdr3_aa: CASSGPGQEYEQYF
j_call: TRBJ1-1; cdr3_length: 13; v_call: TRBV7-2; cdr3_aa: CASSLDGYTEAFF
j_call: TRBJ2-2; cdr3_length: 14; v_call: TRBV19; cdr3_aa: CASSPLLGLVVLFF
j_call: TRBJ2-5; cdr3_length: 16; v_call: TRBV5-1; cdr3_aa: CASRPNPAGGQETQYF
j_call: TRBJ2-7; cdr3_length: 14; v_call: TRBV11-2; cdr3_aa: CASSRAGASYEQYF
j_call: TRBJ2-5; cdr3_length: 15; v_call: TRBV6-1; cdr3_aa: CASSEAGQGGETQYF
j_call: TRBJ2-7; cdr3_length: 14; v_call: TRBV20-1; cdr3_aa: CSATPFGQPYEQYF
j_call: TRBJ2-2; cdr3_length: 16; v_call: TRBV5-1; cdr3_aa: CASSLIGTENTGELFF
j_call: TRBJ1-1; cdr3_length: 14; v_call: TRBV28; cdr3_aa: CASSLVKPNTEAFF
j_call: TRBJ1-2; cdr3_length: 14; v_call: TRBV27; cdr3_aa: CASSSAMSDYGYTF
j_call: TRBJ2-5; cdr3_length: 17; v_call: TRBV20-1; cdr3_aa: CSAPDREYNRVQETQYF
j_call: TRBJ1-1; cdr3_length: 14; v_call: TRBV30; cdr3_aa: CAWRSGGRFTEAFF
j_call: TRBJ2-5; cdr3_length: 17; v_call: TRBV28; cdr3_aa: CASIRGPGSPVLGTQYF
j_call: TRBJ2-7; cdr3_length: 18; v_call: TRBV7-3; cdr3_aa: CASSLTSGSPQESYEQYF
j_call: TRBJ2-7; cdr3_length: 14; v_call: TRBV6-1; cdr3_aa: CASSTTGGSYEQYF
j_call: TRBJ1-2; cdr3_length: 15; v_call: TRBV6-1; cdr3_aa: CASSDSGTVNYGYTF
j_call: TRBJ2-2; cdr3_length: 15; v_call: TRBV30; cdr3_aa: CAFLSGTAYTGELFF
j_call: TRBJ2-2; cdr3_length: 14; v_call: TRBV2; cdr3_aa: CANKAVSNTGELFF
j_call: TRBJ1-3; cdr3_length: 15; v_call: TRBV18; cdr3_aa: CASSPRAGPGNTIYF
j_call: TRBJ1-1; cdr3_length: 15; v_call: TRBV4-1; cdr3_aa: CASSQDPGGQIEAFF
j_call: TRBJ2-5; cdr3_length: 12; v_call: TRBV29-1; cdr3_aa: CSVPTGKETQYF
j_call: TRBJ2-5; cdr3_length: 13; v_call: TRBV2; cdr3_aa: CASTTTSGETQYF
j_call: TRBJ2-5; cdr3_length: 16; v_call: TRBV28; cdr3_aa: CASSSPYRDSKETQYF
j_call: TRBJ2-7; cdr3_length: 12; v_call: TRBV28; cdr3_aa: CASSPRSWEQYF
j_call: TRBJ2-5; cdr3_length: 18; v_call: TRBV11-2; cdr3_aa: CASSFIPRDRSREETQYF
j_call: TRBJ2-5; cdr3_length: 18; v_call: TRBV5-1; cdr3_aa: CASSTPGLAGTPSETQYF
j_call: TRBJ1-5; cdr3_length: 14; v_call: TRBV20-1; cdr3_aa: CSASFGGYNQPQHF
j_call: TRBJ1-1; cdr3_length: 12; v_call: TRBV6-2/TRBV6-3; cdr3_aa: CASSYLQAQAFF
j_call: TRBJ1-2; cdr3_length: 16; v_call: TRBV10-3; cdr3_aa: CAISEPGKNRGYGYTF
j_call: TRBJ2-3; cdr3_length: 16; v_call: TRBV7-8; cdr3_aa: CASSHGGGQRTDTQYF
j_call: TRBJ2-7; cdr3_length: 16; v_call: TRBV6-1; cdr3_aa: CASSEFGGQGAYEQYF